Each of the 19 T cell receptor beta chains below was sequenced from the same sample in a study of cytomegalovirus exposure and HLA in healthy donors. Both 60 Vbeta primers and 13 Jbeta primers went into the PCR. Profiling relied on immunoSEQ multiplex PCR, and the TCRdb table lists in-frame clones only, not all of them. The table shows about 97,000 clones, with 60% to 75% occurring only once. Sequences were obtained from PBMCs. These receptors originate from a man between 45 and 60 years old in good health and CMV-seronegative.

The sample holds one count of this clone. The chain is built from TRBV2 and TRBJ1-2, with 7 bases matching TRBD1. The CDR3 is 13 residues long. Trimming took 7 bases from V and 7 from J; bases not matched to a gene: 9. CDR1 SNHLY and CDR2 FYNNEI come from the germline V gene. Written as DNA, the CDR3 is TGTGCCAGCATCAGGGACAGCCTCGGTGGCTACACCTTC. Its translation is CASIRDSLGGYTF.

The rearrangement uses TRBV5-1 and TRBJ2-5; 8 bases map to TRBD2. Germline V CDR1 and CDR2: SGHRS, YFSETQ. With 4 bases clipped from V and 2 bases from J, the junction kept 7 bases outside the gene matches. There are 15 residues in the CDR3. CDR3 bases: TGCGCCAGCAGCACGGGGACTAGATGGCAAGAGACCCAGTACTTC. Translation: CASSTGTRWQETQYF.

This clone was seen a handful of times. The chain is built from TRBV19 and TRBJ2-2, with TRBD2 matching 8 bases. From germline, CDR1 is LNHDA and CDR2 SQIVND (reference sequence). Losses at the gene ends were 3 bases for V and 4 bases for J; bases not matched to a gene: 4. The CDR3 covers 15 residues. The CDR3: CASSIQAGATGELFF. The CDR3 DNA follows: TGTGCCAGTAGTATCCAAGCGGGAGCCACCGGGGAGCTGTTTTTT. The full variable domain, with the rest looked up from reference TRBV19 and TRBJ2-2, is DGGITQSPKYLFRKEGQNVTLSCEQNLNHDAMYWYRQDPGQGLRLIYYSQIVNDFQKGDIAEGYSVSREKKESFPLTVTSAQKNPTAFYLCASSIQAGATGELFFGEGSRLTVL.

CDR3 nucleotide sequence: TGTGCCAGTAGTACGGGTGGCGGGGAGCTGTTTTTT. It specifies CASSTGGGELFF. This chain uses TRBV19 with TRBJ2-2, with unresolved D. V dropped 4 bases and J dropped 7 bases, with 7 bases sitting between them. The length of the CDR3 is 12 residues. Germline V gene sequence: CDR1 LNHDA, CDR2 SQIVND (reference sequence). The variable domain in full, completed from reference TRBV19 and TRBJ2-2, reads DGGITQSPKYLFRKEGQNVTLSCEQNLNHDAMYWYRQDPGQGLRLIYYSQIVNDFQKGDIAEGYSVSREKKESFPLTVTSAQKNPTAFYLCASSTGGGELFFGEGSRLTVL.

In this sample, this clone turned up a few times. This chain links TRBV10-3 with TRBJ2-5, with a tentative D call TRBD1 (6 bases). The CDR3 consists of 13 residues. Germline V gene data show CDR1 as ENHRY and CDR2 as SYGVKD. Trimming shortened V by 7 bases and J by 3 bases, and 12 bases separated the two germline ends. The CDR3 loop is CAINADSEETQYF. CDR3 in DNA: TGTGCCATCAACGCGGACAGTGAAGAGACCCAGTACTTC.

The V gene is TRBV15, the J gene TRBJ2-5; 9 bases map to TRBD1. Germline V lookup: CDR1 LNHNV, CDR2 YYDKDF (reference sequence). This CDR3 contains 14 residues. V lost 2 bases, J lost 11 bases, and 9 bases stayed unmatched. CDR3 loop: CATSRRDRVGEQYF. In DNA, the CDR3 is TGTGCCACCAGCAGACGGGACAGGGTTGGTGAGCAGTACTTC. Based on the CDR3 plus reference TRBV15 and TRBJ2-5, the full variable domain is DAMVIQNPRYQVTQFGKPVTLSCSQTLNHNVMYWYQQKSSQAPKLLFHYYDKDFNNEADTPDNFQSRRPNTSFCFLDIRSPGLGDTAMYLCATSRRDRVGEQYFGPGTRLLVL.

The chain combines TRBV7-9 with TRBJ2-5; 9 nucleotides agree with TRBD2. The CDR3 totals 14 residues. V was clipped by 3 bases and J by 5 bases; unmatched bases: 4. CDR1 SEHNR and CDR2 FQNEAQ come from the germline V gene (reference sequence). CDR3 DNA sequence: TGTGCCAGCAGCTTTGGGACTAGCACCGAGACCCAGTACTTC. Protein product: CASSFGTSTETQYF. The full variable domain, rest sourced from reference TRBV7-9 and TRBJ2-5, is DTGVSQNPRHKITKRGQNVTFRCDPISEHNRLYWYRQTLGQGPEFLTYFQNEAQLEKSRLLSDRFSAERPKGSFSTLEIQRTEQGDSAMYLCASSFGTSTETQYFGPGTRLLVL.

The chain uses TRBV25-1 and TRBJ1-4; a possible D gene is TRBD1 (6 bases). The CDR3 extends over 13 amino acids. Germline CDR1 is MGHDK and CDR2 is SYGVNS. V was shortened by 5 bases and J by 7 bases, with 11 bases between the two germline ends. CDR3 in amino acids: CASSLGGAEKLFF. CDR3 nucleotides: TGTGCCAGCAGTTTGGGGGGGGCTGAAAAACTGTTTTTT.

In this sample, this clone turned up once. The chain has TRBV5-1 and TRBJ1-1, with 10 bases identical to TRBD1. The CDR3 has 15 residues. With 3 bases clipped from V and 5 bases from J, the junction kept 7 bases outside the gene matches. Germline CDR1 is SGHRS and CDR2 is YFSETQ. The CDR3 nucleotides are TGCGCCAGCAGCTCCCCGGACAGGGGGAGTACTGAAGCTTTCTTT. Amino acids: CASSSPDRGSTEAFF.

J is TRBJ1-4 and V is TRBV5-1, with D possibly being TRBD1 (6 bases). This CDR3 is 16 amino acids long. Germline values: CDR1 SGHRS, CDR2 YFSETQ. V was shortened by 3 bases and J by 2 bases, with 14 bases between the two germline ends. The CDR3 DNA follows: TGCGCCAGCAGCTCGGGACATCCATTCACTAATGAAAAACTGTTTTTT. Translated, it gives CASSSGHPFTNEKLFF.

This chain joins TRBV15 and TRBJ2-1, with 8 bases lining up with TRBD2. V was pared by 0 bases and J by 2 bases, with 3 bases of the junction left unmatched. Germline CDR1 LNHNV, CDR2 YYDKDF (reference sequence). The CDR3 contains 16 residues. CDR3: CATSRDLGLAYNEQFF. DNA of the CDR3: TGTGCCACCAGCAGAGATTTGGGACTAGCCTACAATGAGCAGTTCTTC.

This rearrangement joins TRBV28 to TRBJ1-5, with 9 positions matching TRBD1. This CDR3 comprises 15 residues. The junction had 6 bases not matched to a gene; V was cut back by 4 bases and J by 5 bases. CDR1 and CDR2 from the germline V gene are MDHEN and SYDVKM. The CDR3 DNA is TGTGCCAGCAGTTCCGGACAGGGGAGGGATCAGCCCCAGCATTTT. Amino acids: CASSSGQGRDQPQHF.

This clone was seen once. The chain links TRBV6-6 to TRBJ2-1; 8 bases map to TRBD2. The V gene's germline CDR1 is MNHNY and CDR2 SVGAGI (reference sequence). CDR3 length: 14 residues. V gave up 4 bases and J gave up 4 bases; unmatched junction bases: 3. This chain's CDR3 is CASSSGTRYNEQFF. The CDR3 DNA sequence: TGTGCCAGCAGTTCCGGGACTAGATACAATGAGCAGTTCTTC.

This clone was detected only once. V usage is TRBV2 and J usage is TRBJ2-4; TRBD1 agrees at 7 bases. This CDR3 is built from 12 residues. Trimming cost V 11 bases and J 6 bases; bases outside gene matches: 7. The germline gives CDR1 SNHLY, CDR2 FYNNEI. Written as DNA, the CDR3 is TGTGCCGCCAGGGACAGCAGAAACATTCAGTACTTC. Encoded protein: CAARDSRNIQYF.

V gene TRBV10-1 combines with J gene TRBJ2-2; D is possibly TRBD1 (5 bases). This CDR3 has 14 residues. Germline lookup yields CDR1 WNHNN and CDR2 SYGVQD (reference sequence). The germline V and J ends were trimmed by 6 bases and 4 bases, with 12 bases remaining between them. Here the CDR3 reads CASSLDSSTGELFF. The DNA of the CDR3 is TGCGCCAGCAGCCTCGACAGTTCCACCGGGGAGCTGTTTTTT.

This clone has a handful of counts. For the CDR3, the DNA is TGCGCCAGCACTCCGGGACTAAAAGAGACCCAGTACTTC. It yields the protein CASTPGLKETQYF. This chain joins TRBV5-1 and TRBJ2-5; TRBD2 matches 7 bases. J was trimmed by 3 bases and V by 6 bases; bases with no gene match: 5. Germline V CDR1 and CDR2: SGHRS, YFSETQ. The CDR3 has 13 residues.

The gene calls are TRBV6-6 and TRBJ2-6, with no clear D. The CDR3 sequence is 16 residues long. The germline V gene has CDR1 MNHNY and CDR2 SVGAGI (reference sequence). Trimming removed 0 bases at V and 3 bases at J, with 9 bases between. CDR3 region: CASSYSRVGGANVLTF. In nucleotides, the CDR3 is TGTGCCAGCAGTTACTCGAGAGTCGGTGGGGCCAACGTCCTGACTTTC.

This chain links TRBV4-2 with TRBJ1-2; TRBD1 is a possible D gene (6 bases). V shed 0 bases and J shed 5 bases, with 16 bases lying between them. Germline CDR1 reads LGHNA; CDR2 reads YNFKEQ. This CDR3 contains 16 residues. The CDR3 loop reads CASSQETDRRAYGYTF. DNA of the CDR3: TGTGCCAGCAGCCAAGAGACGGACAGAAGAGCTTATGGCTACACCTTC.

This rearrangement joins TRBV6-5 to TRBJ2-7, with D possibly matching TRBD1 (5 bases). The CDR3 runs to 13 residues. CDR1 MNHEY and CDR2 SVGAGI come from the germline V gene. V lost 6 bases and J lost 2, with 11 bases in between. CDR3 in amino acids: CASSPDNTYEQYF. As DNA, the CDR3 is TGTGCCAGCAGCCCGGACAATACCTACGAGCAGTACTTC.